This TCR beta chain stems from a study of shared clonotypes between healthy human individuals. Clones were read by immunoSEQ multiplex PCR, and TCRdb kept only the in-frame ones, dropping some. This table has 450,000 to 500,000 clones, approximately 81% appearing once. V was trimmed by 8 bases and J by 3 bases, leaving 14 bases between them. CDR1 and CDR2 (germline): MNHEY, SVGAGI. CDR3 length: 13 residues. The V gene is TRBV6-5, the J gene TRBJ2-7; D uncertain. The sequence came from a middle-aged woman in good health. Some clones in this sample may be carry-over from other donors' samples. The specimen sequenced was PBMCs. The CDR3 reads CASAWAIDYEQYF. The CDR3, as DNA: TGTGCCAGCGCTTGGGCCATTGACTACGAGCAGTACTTC.